The 8 T cell receptor beta chains presented below share a single source sample, sequenced in a study of T cells in women clearing cervical HPV infection. Sequenced by immunoSEQ multiplex PCR; TCRdb stores in-frame clones only, minus some. Recorded for this sample: under 20,000 clones. The sample taken for sequencing was blood buffy coat. Receptor source: a woman aged 18 to 75 with a cervical HPV16 infection that either progressed to CIN3+ or cleared (not recorded which).

With regard to this clone: The read comes to an end 3 residues before the CDR3 does, leaving the germline J gene to fill in the end. V usage is TRBV5-5 and J usage is TRBJ1-2; D gene uncertain. Germline V gene data show CDR1 as SGHKS and CDR2 as YYEKEE (reference sequence). This CDR3 has 14 residues. Deletions cut 0 bases from V and 3 bases from J, with 9 bases between. CDR3 DNA, as far as it was read: TGTGCCAGCAGCTTGGAGCCAGGAGACTATGGC. Translated, it gives CASSLEPGDYG. The CDR3 in full is CASSLEPGDYGYTF. Filled out from reference TRBV5-5 and TRBJ1-2, the complete variable domain reads DAGVTQSPTHLIKTRGQQVTLRCSPISGHKSVSWYQQVLGQGPQFIFQYYEKEERGRGNFPDRFSARQFPNYSSELNVNALLLGDSALYLCASSLEPGDYGYTFGSGTRLTVV.

The CDR3 bases that were read are TGTGCCAGCAGCTTAACCCCCAGAGCTGAGACTAGCGGGTTGGATGAG. Its protein product is CASSLTPRAETSGLDE. The full CDR3 sequence reads CASSLTPRAETSGLDEQFF. The chain combines TRBV7-3 with TRBJ2-1; 10 bases line up with TRBD2. The CDR3 end is not reached by the read, which stops 3 residues before it; the germline J gene fills it in. The CDR3 totals 19 residues. J was trimmed by 8 bases and V by 0 bases; bases with no gene match: 16. Germline V gene lookup returns CDR1 SGHTA and CDR2 FQGTGA.

Regarding this clone: At one end the junction does not follow the germline gene, possibly because of a read error. Read coverage stops 3 residues before the CDR3 terminus; the germline J gene supplies the remainder. The chain joins TRBV2 to TRBJ2-3; D uncertain. This CDR3 spans 14 amino acids. Germline CDR1 SNHLY, CDR2 FYNNEI. The CDR3 spells CASREDYSTDTQYF. CDR3 DNA (partial): TGTGCCAGCAGGGAAGATTATAGCACAGATACG.

Worth noting for this clone: Read coverage stops 3 residues before the CDR3 terminus; the germline J gene supplies the remainder. The chain joins TRBV5-1 to TRBJ1-4, with 7 bases aligning to TRBD1. The germline CDR1 and CDR2 sequences are SGHRS and YFSETQ. The V gene end was trimmed by 4 bases and the J gene end by 6 bases; junction bases not matched to a gene: 9. This CDR3 has 15 residues. The part of the CDR3 DNA that was read is TGCGCCAGCAGCGGTACAGGGGACGGATATGAAAAA. This sequence encodes CASSGTGDGYEK. The CDR3 in full is CASSGTGDGYEKLFF.

The CDR3: CASSGGQRGTEAFF. The DNA read from the CDR3 is TGTGCCAGCAGTGGGGGACAGCGCGGCACTGAA. V usage is TRBV6-2 or TRBV6-3 and J usage is TRBJ1-1, with 7 bases that match TRBD1. Read coverage stops 3 residues before the CDR3 terminus; the germline J gene supplies the remainder. This CDR3 has 14 amino acids. V dropped 5 bases and J dropped 4; count of bases not matched to a gene: 7. Germline loops: CDR1 MNHEY, CDR2 SVGEGT.

A word on this clone: The CDR3 extends 3 residues past the end of the read, so its final part is completed from the germline J gene. The rearrangement joins TRBV7-9 to TRBJ1-6; no firm D call. V was pared by 2 bases and J by 10 bases, with 9 bases between. Germline V CDR1 and CDR2: SEHNR, FQNEAQ (reference sequence). CDR3 size: 13 residues. The covered CDR3 bases are TGTGCCAGCAGCTTAAGTACAGAATCACCC. Its protein is CASSLSTESP. The entire CDR3 reads CASSLSTESPLHF.

Note on this clone: The CDR3 end lies 3 residues beyond the end of the read and is filled in from the germline J gene. V is TRBV20-1 and J is TRBJ2-7, with D perhaps given as TRBD1 or TRBD2 (5 bases each). Germline V gives CDR1 DFQATT, CDR2 SNEGSKA (reference sequence). The CDR3 covers 13 residues. Trimming cost V 3 bases and J 2 bases, with 11 bases left between them. CDR3 DNA, as far as it was read: TGCAGTGCTAGTGAGGGGTTAACCTACGAG. Its translation: CSASEGLTYE. The full-length CDR3 reads as CSASEGLTYEQYF.

About this clone: The read is 3 residues too short to cover the CDR3 end, so that end is filled in from the germline J gene. The rearrangement joins TRBV19 to TRBJ2-3, with 10 bases aligning to TRBD1. The junction had 8 bases not matched to a gene; V was cut back by 5 bases and J by 3 bases. The CDR3 contains 16 residues. From germline, CDR1 is LNHDA and CDR2 SQIVND (reference sequence). This CDR3 reads CASSLFLGQGTDTQYF. CDR3 DNA, as far as it was read: TGTGCCAGTAGTCTGTTTTTGGGACAGGGGACAGATACG.